This TCR beta chain was obtained from a study of regulatory T cells in long-lasting Graves disease. Looking at the study overall: Duration of antithyroid drug therapy among newly diagnosed Graves' patients was under 3 months. Study observations and caveats: Preferential use of TRBV28, TRBJ1-2 and TRBJ2-5 was seen in persistent disease. A reduction in accuracy may have resulted from the small sample size. Persistent Graves' patients showed less TCR diversity than newly diagnosed patients showed.

V lost 3 bases and J 1 base, leaving 16 bases between the germline ends. CDR3 length: 17 amino acids. Time point specified: newly diagnosed GD, antithyroid drugs for less than 3 months. From PBMCs, RNA was extracted and then used to make the TCR library. For TCR beta, libraries came from iRepertoire HTBI primers and Arm-PCR of CDR3 regions. From the multiplex PCR reads, TCRdb called clonotypes with MiXCR, one entry per CDR3 protein. The repertoire includes about 310,000 distinct CDR3 sequences, 15% to 20% of them detected once, and around 36% sits in the top ten. Many counts were recorded for this clonotype. Its target is not known.

The origin of this receptor is a female donor with Graves disease. The sequencing here drew on peripheral blood mononuclear cells (PBMCs), taken at new diagnosis, from a patient treated with antithyroid drugs. The chain joins TRBV12-3 or TRBV12-4 to TRBJ1-5; D is undetermined. In DNA form, the CDR3 reads TGTGCCAGCAGTTTCTGGTCGGGAGGAGAAAGCAATCAGCCCCAGCATTTT. It specifies CASSFWSGGESNQPQHF.